This T cell receptor beta chain was documented in a study of OX40 agonist ivuxolimab in advanced cancers. At the level of the study: Intravenous ivuxolimab at 0.01 to 10 mg/kg was given to patients every 2 weeks. Participants averaged 60 years of age (range about 23 to 90) and were around 85% male.

CDR3 length: 14 residues. Germline V gives CDR1 LNHDA, CDR2 SQIVND (reference sequence). V was cut by 6 bases and J by 4 bases, with 15 bases left in between. Notes on this clone: The antigen is unknown.

Study outcomes and limitations: Partial responders dosed at 0.1-3.0 mg/kg displayed clonal expansion ranking among the lowest.

Cycle 7 day 1, cycle 4 day 1, and baseline were the timepoints at which blood was sampled. Sequenced by immunoSEQ multiplex PCR; TCRdb stores in-frame clones only, minus some. The profile shows roughly 60,000 clones, 85% to 90% of them singletons. This rearrangement joins TRBV19 to TRBJ1-2, with D possibly TRBD1 on 5 matching bases. This TCR was recovered from an adult with an advanced solid tumor such as melanoma, head and neck, liver or kidney cancer. Sample: CD4+ or CD8+ T cells sorted from blood, taken in a trial of the OX40 agonist ivuxolimab. CDR3 loop: CASRKAGSFYGYTF. The CDR3 coding sequence is TGTGCCAGTAGAAAGGCAGGGTCTTTCTATGGCTACACCTTC. Together with reference TRBV19 and TRBJ1-2, the CDR3 gives the full variable domain: DGGITQSPKYLFRKEGQNVTLSCEQNLNHDAMYWYRQDPGQGLRLIYYSQIVNDFQKGDIAEGYSVSREKKESFPLTVTSAQKNPTAFYLCASRKAGSFYGYTFGSGTRLTVV.